Included here is one T cell receptor (beta chain) sequence, with context. This clonotype was counted at least ten times. The clone's antigen remains unknown. There are no base qualities to consult, and no much larger clone falls within one base. Trimming removed 2 bases from V and 2 bases from J; the gene matches leave 1 base unexplained. From cysteine to phenylalanine, the CDR3 is 15 amino acids long. Only the CDR3 region is kept as DNA, spanning 45 bases read in frame from base 1. The germline V gene specifies SGHRS as CDR1 and YFSETQ as CDR2. The data are from a study of spatial heterogeneity in lung cancer (dated by TCRdb to between 2017 and 2020). Background for the entire study: Beta-chain transcripts were consistently detected in greater numbers than alpha-chain transcripts, which likely reflects a higher abundance of beta-chain transcripts. TCR alpha and beta repertoires were quantitatively compared across multiple tumor regions, matched nontumor lung and blood in non-small cell lung cancer. The study linked features of the TCR repertoire to counts of nonsynonymous mutations, which were determined by whole-exome sequencing of tumor tissue. At surgery, both alpha and beta chains were TCR-sequenced in over 200 tumor regions, some 64 matched nontumor lung samples and some 58 PBMC samples. In the raw uncorrected reads, each unique combination of TCR and UMI appeared more than ten times on average.

Findings and caveats that apply to the study as a whole: Ubiquitous expanded tumor TCRs showed up in blood more often at tumor resection than at routine follow-up. Additional single-cell paired TCR alpha and beta sequencing was considered necessary to confirm, at a functional level, the hypothesis that regional TCRs recognize regional mutations.

The library relied on 5' RACE. The listed sequencing device is NextSeq 500. The TCR library protocol attached a unique molecular identifier to each TCR cDNA molecule to allow correction of PCR and sequencing errors. The paper's data handling went like this. TCR identification, UMI-based error correction and CDR3 extraction were performed with Decombinator tools. TCRs above a frequency of 2 per 1,000, corresponding to the top 1% of the tumor frequency distribution, were defined as expanded. Renyi diversity was calculated using the R vegan package after each repertoire was subsampled 100 times to 5,000 TCRs. CDR3 similarity networks were constructed using string-kernel similarity of amino acid triplets, with links drawn between CDR3s whose pairwise similarity was above 0.82. The public reads were quality trimmed at Q25 with fastp and then assembled into clones with MiXCR by TCRdb, keeping productive beta chains. Rows matching on CDR3 protein sequence are summarized as one entry with the most common DNA and genes. TCRdb, not the original authors, processed these V and J calls. For this sample the table gives about 92,000 distinct CDR3 sequences, of which approximately 12% were detected only once. The ten most abundant clones make up over 40% of the sample.

The time point label here, explained by the study, means: sample taken at primary tumor resection. Samples were obtained from about 69 patients with early-stage, untreated non-small cell lung cancer from the lung TRACERx cohort. Whole RNA extracted from tumor and nontumor lung tissue, or from cryopreserved PBMC samples, was used for TCR sequencing without cell sorting. Only patients for whom sufficient RNA was available from at least two tumor regions were selected for TCR sequencing. This TCR was recovered from a male donor with early-stage non-small cell lung cancer. Specimen: PBMCs, collected at surgery. Recombination joined TRBV5-1 with TRBJ2-5; the central 12 bases match TRBD2. The DNA reads as follows: TGCGCCAGCAGCTTCGGACTAGCGGGGCAAGAGACCCAGTACTTC. The resulting protein is CASSFGLAGQETQYF.